Presented here are 24 T cell receptor beta chains from one specimen sequenced in a study of T cell repertoires in cytomegalovirus infection. TCRdb re-derived calls from the reads in MiXCR, one entry per CDR3 protein. The sample shows some 350,000 distinct CDR3 sequences, about a sixth of them seen only once. Sequencing was performed on PBMCs. The receptors come from a human donor in good health (CMV status not recorded). Some clones in this sample may be carry-over from other donors' samples.

This clonotype was seen a few times. The chain links TRBV24-1 to TRBJ1-2; D might be TRBD1 (5 bases). V dropped 3 bases and J dropped 6 bases, with 10 bases sitting between them. Germline V CDR1 and CDR2: KGHDR, SFDVKD. The length of the CDR3 is 13 residues. The CDR3 DNA reads as TGTGCCACCAGTGATCCCCCGGGACATGGCTACACCTTC. It codes for CATSDPPGHGYTF.

This clonotype appeared many times. The chain has TRBV7-2 and TRBJ2-3; 11 bases align to TRBD2. The ends lost 3 bases at V and 0 bases at J; junction bases unmatched: 2. In germline, CDR1 is SGHTA, CDR2 FQGNSA. The CDR3 loop spans 16 amino acids. DNA for the CDR3: TGTGCCAGCAGCTTGGCTAGCGGGGGGAGCACAGATACGCAGTATTTT. It codes for CASSLASGGSTDTQYF.

This clonotype occurred a few times. The chain recombines TRBV5-1 with TRBJ1-6; D gene unclear. There are 13 residues in the CDR3. Trimming removed 7 bases at V and 6 bases at J, with 11 bases between. Per germline, CDR1 SGHRS and CDR2 YFSETQ. CDR3 amino acids: CASAEAINSPLHF. The CDR3 DNA is TGCGCCAGCGCTGAAGCCATTAATTCACCCCTCCACTTT.

CDR3 bases: TGCGCCAGCAGCCAAGGGACGGCCTCTGGTGGCTACACCTTC. Translation: CASSQGTASGGYTF. This sequence joins TRBV4-1 and TRBJ1-2, with D uncertain. Trimming removed 1 base at V and 7 bases at J, with 13 bases between. Germline loops: CDR1 MGHRA, CDR2 YSYEKL. The CDR3 extends over 14 amino acids.

V gene TRBV20-1 combines with J gene TRBJ1-2, with D perhaps matching TRBD1 (6 bases). Germline V CDR1 and CDR2: DFQATT, SNEGSKA (reference sequence). With 0 bases removed from V and 7 bases from J, the gap between germline ends came to 9 bases. The CDR3 consists of 12 residues. The CDR3 spells CSARDRGSGYTF. CDR3 coding DNA: TGCAGTGCTAGAGACAGGGGCTCTGGCTACACCTTC.

The gene calls are TRBV19 and TRBJ1-1, with TRBD1 as a possible D gene (6 bases). The V end lost 7 bases, the J end lost 7 bases, and 28 bases lay between the germline ends. CDR1 and CDR2 from the germline V gene are LNHDA and SQIVND (reference sequence). The CDR3 runs 17 residues. The CDR3 sequence is CASTPLGRGRLPIEAFF. The DNA of the CDR3 is TGTGCCAGTACCCCCCTGGGTCGGGGGCGTCTCCCAATTGAAGCTTTCTTT. The entire variable domain, with the rest obtained from reference TRBV19 and TRBJ1-1, is as follows: DGGITQSPKYLFRKEGQNVTLSCEQNLNHDAMYWYRQDPGQGLRLIYYSQIVNDFQKGDIAEGYSVSREKKESFPLTVTSAQKNPTAFYLCASTPLGRGRLPIEAFFGQGTRLTVV.

The chain is built from TRBV4-3 and TRBJ2-7; TRBD1 matches 7 bases. V lost 2 bases, J lost 6 bases, and 4 bases stayed unmatched. The germline CDR1 and CDR2 sequences are LGHNA and YSLEER. The length of the CDR3 is 13 residues. In DNA form, the CDR3 reads TGCGCCAGCAGCCAACAGACAGGGCGCGAGCAGTACTTC. Protein: CASSQQTGREQYF.

This clonotype was counted many times. The gene calls are TRBV7-2 and TRBJ1-1, with D hard to call. The germline V gene has CDR1 SGHTA and CDR2 FQGNSA. The CDR3 length is 15 residues. Trimming stripped 6 bases from V and 1 base from J, with 15 bases between. CDR3 amino acids: CASSSFGVANTEAFF. The DNA of the CDR3 is TGTGCCAGCAGTTCTTTTGGGGTGGCGAACACTGAAGCTTTCTTT.

In this sample, this clonotype turned up many times. The chain employs TRBV7-2 and TRBJ2-1; D gene ambiguous. Germline assignment: CDR1 SGHTA and CDR2 FQGNSA. V gave up 5 bases and J gave up 5 bases, with 13 bases separating them. The CDR3 covers 14 residues. In DNA form, the CDR3 reads TGTGCCAGCAGCCCCGCAGCCCTCAACAATGAGCAGTTCTTC. It is translated as CASSPAALNNEQFF.

Only a few counts were recorded for this clonotype. The chain combines TRBV25-1 with TRBJ2-3; 8 positions match TRBD2. The J segment lost 3 bases and the V segment lost 6 bases, leaving 14 bases of the junction unmatched. Germline CDR1 reads MGHDK; CDR2 reads SYGVNS. The CDR3 consists of 17 residues. DNA for the CDR3: TGTGCCAGCAGCAATCTACAGACTAGCGATGTGACAGATACGCAGTATTTT. Its translation: CASSNLQTSDVTDTQYF.

This clonotype was seen ten or more times. This chain links TRBV6-2 or TRBV6-3 with TRBJ2-5; a weak D match, TRBD2 (5 bases). Trimming cost V 7 bases and J 9 bases, with 18 bases left between them. Germline V lookup: CDR1 MNHEY, CDR2 SVGEGT. The CDR3 is made up of 13 amino acids. The CDR3 coding sequence is TGTGCCAGCACCCACCTGACTACTTTGCCCCAGTACTTC. Protein: CASTHLTTLPQYF.

The table lists this clonotype with many counts. The V gene is TRBV6-6, the J gene TRBJ2-7; TRBD2 agrees at 12 bases. Trimming at V came to 6 bases and at J to 3 bases, leaving 6 bases not matched to a gene. This CDR3 is 15 amino acids long. Germline V CDR1 and CDR2: MNHNY, SVGAGI (reference sequence). The CDR3 bases are TGTGCCAGCAGGCTAGCGGGAGGGCCCGACTACGAGCAGTACTTC. Residues: CASRLAGGPDYEQYF.

The chain has TRBV2 and TRBJ2-7, with TRBD1 matching 9 bases. V lost 10 bases, J lost 1 base, and 11 bases stayed unmatched. The CDR3 sequence is 15 residues long. Germline CDR1 SNHLY, CDR2 FYNNEI. CDR3 region: CATSPRTGVSYEQYF. CDR3 DNA: TGTGCCACCTCACCGAGGACAGGGGTGTCCTACGAGCAGTACTTC.

This chain connects TRBV7-9 to TRBJ2-1; D is ambiguous. The CDR3 is 16 residues long. CDR1 is SEHNR and CDR2 is FQNEAQ in the germline V gene (reference sequence). Trimming took off 2 bases at V and 2 bases at J, with 13 bases between the two ends. The CDR3 spells CASSLPRGGTYNEQFF. The CDR3 DNA follows: TGTGCCAGCAGCTTACCCCGAGGTGGGACCTACAATGAGCAGTTCTTC. The complete variable domain, with remaining parts taken from reference TRBV7-9 and TRBJ2-1, reads DTGVSQNPRHKITKRGQNVTFRCDPISEHNRLYWYRQTLGQGPEFLTYFQNEAQLEKSRLLSDRFSAERPKGSFSTLEIQRTEQGDSAMYLCASSLPRGGTYNEQFFGPGTRLTVL.

The V and J genes are TRBV7-4 and TRBJ2-7; no definite D call. CDR1 and CDR2 (germline): SGHVT, SQSDAQ. The CDR3 extends over 13 amino acids. V dropped 8 bases and J dropped 2 bases, with 13 bases sitting between them. In nucleotides, the CDR3 is TGTGCCAGCGGGAAGAGCGTACCCTACGAGCAGTACTTC. It codes for CASGKSVPYEQYF.

This clonotype was detected many times. The chain has TRBV15 and TRBJ2-7, with 10 positions matching TRBD1. CDR1 is LNHNV and CDR2 is YYDKDF in the germline V gene (reference sequence). Germline trimming cut 0 bases from V and 4 bases from J; bases unmatched to any gene: 3. CDR3 length equals 15 residues. In DNA form, the CDR3 reads TGTGCCACCAGCAGAGATGGGACAGGGGAATACGAGCAGTACTTC. This codes for CATSRDGTGEYEQYF.

This clonotype was picked up many times. The chain combines TRBV7-2 with TRBJ1-2, with TRBD1 as a possible D gene (5 bases). The CDR3 covers 17 residues. Between the trimmed V and J ends, which lost 4 bases and 8 bases, there was a span of 26 bases. Germline CDR1 reads SGHTA; CDR2 reads FQGNSA. Here the CDR3 DNA reads TGTGCCAGCAGCTCATCATCGACCGGGACGAAGGGCAGGGGCTACACCTTC. It translates to CASSSSSTGTKGRGYTF.

This clonotype was detected only a few times. The V and J genes are TRBV20-1 and TRBJ2-1; 9 bases agree with TRBD2. The V segment lost 1 base and the J segment 5 bases; nucleotides outside the gene matches: 0. CDR3 length: 13 residues. CDR1 DFQATT and CDR2 SNEGSKA come from the germline V gene (reference sequence). CDR3 coding DNA: TGCAGTGCTAGAGGACTAGCGGACAATGAGCAGTTCTTC. This sequence encodes CSARGLADNEQFF.

This clonotype was recorded at least ten times. V and J are TRBV7-2 and TRBJ1-5, with D possibly TRBD1 on 5 matching bases. The ends were cut back, 0 bases at V and 0 bases at J, with 15 bases in the middle. CDR3 length: 18 residues. The germline CDR1 and CDR2 sequences are SGHTA and FQGNSA. The CDR3 DNA reads TGTGCCAGCAGCTTAGCGCTAACTGGGGGGGATAGCAATCAGCCCCAGCATTTT. Amino acid sequence: CASSLALTGGDSNQPQHF.

J is TRBJ2-1 and V is TRBV7-9; 8 nucleotides line up with TRBD2. Trimming cost V 5 bases and J 1 base; bases outside gene matches: 16. The CDR3 has 19 amino acids. CDR1 is SEHNR, CDR2 FQNEAQ, per germline (reference sequence). The CDR3 loop is CASSPKDPLAGFSYNEQFF. As DNA, the CDR3 is TGTGCCAGCAGCCCGAAGGACCCTTTAGCGGGATTTTCCTACAATGAGCAGTTCTTC.

This clonotype was seen repeatedly, ten times or more. V and J are TRBV7-2 and TRBJ2-1; 12 bases match TRBD2. Germline-derived CDR1 and CDR2 are SGHTA and FQGNSA. V was clipped by 5 bases and J by 8 bases; unmatched bases: 10. The CDR3 spans 16 residues. The CDR3 is CASSHRLAGVEDEQFF. The CDR3 DNA reads as TGTGCCAGCAGCCACAGACTAGCGGGAGTCGAGGATGAGCAGTTCTTC. Full variable domain (missing parts from reference TRBV7-2 and TRBJ2-1): GAGVSQSPSNKVTEKGKDVELRCDPISGHTALYWYRQSLGQGLEFLIYFQGNSAPDKSGLPSDRFSAERTGGSVSTLTIQRTQQEDSAVYLCASSHRLAGVEDEQFFGPGTRLTVL.

This clonotype was seen at least ten times. This rearrangement joins TRBV7-2 to TRBJ2-3; unclear D gene. This CDR3 spans 15 amino acids. Germline CDR1 is SGHTA and CDR2 is FQGNSA. V was shortened by 0 bases and J by 6 bases, with 13 bases between the two germline ends. The CDR3 DNA is TGTGCCAGCAGCTTAGCACCGGGCCCCCTTGATACGCAGTATTTT. This encodes CASSLAPGPLDTQYF.

V and J are TRBV10-3 and TRBJ2-5; D remains unclear. The V and J ends lost 3 bases and 1 base respectively, with 6 bases between them. Germline CDR1 reads ENHRY; CDR2 reads SYGVKD. The CDR3 is made up of 13 amino acids. This CDR3 is CAISDASQETQYF. In DNA, the CDR3 is TGTGCCATCAGTGATGCTAGCCAAGAGACCCAGTACTTC.

This clonotype came up many times. CDR3 amino acids: CASSLSLLRNQPQHF. The CDR3 DNA sequence: TGTGCCAGCAGCTTAAGTTTGTTGCGCAATCAGCCCCAGCATTTT. The chain joins TRBV7-2 to TRBJ1-5; unclear D gene. There are 15 residues in the CDR3. Germline V CDR1 and CDR2: SGHTA, FQGNSA. V gave up 2 bases and J gave up 2 bases, with 10 bases separating them.